This T cell receptor beta chain was identified during a study of blood T cell repertoires in COVID-19. Study overall: Samples came from the United States, Italy and Spain, spanning acute and convalescent COVID-19.

This clone has just a few counts. This CDR3 spans 14 amino acids. Germline values: CDR1 SNHLY, CDR2 FYNNEI. V lost 6 bases, J lost 7 bases, and 18 bases lay in between. Assay: immunoSEQ multiplex PCR; the TCRdb copy retains only in-frame clones and omits some. The profile shows under 300,000 clones, about 90% of them singletons. V usage is TRBV2 and J usage is TRBJ1-2; D is possibly TRBD1 (5 bases). Sequenced material: PBMCs or T cells enriched from blood (not recorded which). The source is a human donor in a cohort exposed to, infected with or recovered from COVID-19 (not recorded which). The donor label of this sample is uncertain. The CDR3 sequence is CASRPLRGQGGYTF. The CDR3 bases are TGTGCCAGCAGGCCATTAAGGGGTCAGGGTGGCTACACCTTC. Based on the CDR3 plus reference TRBV2 and TRBJ1-2, the full variable domain is EPEVTQTPSHQVTQMGQEVILRCVPISNHLYFYWYRQILGQKVEFLVSFYNNEISEKSEIFDDQFSVERPDGSNFTLKIRSTKLEDSAMYFCASRPLRGQGGYTFGSGTRLTVV.